This T cell receptor (beta chain) emerged from a study of cytomegalovirus exposure and HLA in healthy donors. Looking at the study overall: Some 85 million unique TCRs, all from HLA-typed donors, were included in an early release of the data. Study-wide results and limits: TCR beta V segments were, for the most part, productive about 87% or about 30% of the time in an earlier analysis. In a later analysis, specific HLA alleles were associated with 16,000 or so TCR beta sequences at a 0.05 false discovery rate.

Note on this clone: Antigen: not known.

PCR employed 60 Vbeta and 13 Jbeta primers. Sequencing was performed with immunoSEQ multiplex PCR; in TCRdb, only in-frame clones are kept and a portion is missing. Of nearly 95,000 clones in the sample, 79% were seen once. CDR3 length equals 14 residues. CDR1 and CDR2 (germline): SGHRS, YFSETQ. V shed 4 bases and J shed 0 bases, with 8 bases lying between them. The source is a woman aged 35 to 49 in good health and CMV-seronegative. This chain connects TRBV5-1 to TRBJ2-1; D may be TRBD2 (5 bases). The source material was PBMCs. CDR3: CASSLTSSYNEQFF. The CDR3 DNA reads as TGCGCCAGCAGCCTAACTAGCTCCTACAATGAGCAGTTCTTC.